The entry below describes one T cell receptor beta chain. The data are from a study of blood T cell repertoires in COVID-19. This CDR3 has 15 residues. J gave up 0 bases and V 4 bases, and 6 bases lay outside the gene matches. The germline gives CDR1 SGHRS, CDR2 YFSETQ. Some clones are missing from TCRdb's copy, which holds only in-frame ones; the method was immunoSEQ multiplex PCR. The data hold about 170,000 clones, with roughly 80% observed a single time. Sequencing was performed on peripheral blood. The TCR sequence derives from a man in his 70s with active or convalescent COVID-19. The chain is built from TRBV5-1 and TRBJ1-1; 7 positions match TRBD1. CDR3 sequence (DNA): TGCGCCAGCAGCCCTCAGGGGGGAGTGAACACTGAAGCTTTCTTT. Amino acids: CASSPQGGVNTEAFF.